The 6 T cell receptor beta chains below all came from one sample that was sequenced in a study of OX40 agonist ivuxolimab in advanced cancers. Measured with immunoSEQ multiplex PCR; TCRdb has only the in-frame clones, and not every one. The sample records roughly 45,000 clones, roughly 79% being singletons. The sample here was CD4+ or CD8+ T cells sorted from blood, taken in a trial of the OX40 agonist ivuxolimab. Every receptor here comes from an adult with an advanced solid tumor such as melanoma, head and neck, liver or kidney cancer.

The chain links TRBV10-3 to TRBJ2-1, with D perhaps matching TRBD2 (6 bases). V was clipped by 4 bases and J by 8 bases, with 18 bases between them. This CDR3 comprises 15 residues. Germline V CDR1 and CDR2: ENHRY, SYGVKD. CDR3 DNA sequence: TGTGCCATCAGTGCATGGCAGGAGACGGGGGATGAGCAGTTCTTC. This sequence encodes CAISAWQETGDEQFF.

This chain connects TRBV7-6 to TRBJ2-7; 8 bases match TRBD2. V lost 6 bases, J lost 2 bases, and 3 bases stayed unmatched. The CDR3 totals 13 residues. Germline values: CDR1 SGHVS, CDR2 FNYEAQ. The CDR3 nucleotides read TGTGCCAGCAGGCCGGGACTAGCCTACGAGCAGTACTTC. Protein: CASRPGLAYEQYF.

By proportion, this clone is medium-sized. The genes are TRBV18 and TRBJ2-7; D is perhaps TRBD2 (7 bases). V lost 6 bases and J 5 bases, leaving 20 bases between the germline ends. The CDR3 extends over 15 amino acids. Germline CDR1 reads KGHSH; CDR2 reads LQKENI. In DNA, the CDR3 is TGTGCCAGCTCCTTAGGAGGGGGGGATTACGACGAGCAGTACTTC. Its protein product is CASSLGGGDYDEQYF.

The CDR3 spells CASSFLGATEAFF. DNA of the CDR3: TGTGCCAGCAGCTTTTTAGGGGCCACTGAAGCTTTCTTT. V usage is TRBV5-6 and J usage is TRBJ1-1; D might be TRBD1 (5 bases). The CDR3 has 13 residues. The germline gives CDR1 SGHDT, CDR2 YYEEEE. Trimming cost V 2 bases and J 4 bases, with 9 bases left between them.

The chain combines TRBV11-2 with TRBJ2-7; 8 bases agree with TRBD2. The CDR3 has 16 residues. CDR1 and CDR2 from the germline V gene are SGHAT and FQNNGV. Trimming at V came to 2 bases and at J to 2 bases, leaving 8 bases not matched to a gene. The CDR3 region has the DNA TGTGCCAGCAGCTTATCGAGCGGGGGCCAAGCCTACGAGCAGTACTTC. This gives the protein CASSLSSGGQAYEQYF.

V and J are TRBV6-6 and TRBJ1-1; D is possibly TRBD1 (6 bases). From germline, CDR1 is MNHNY and CDR2 SVGAGI (reference sequence). With 7 bases removed from V and 4 bases from J, the gap between germline ends came to 16 bases. CDR3 length: 14 residues. The CDR3 region has the DNA TGTGCCAGCAAAGCCCCGGGGGCCAGCACTGAAGCTTTCTTT. This sequence encodes CASKAPGASTEAFF.